This entry features one T cell receptor (beta chain) sequence. In its sample, this clone was seen a few times. Its antigen specificity is not known. Read coverage stops 3 residues before the CDR3 terminus; the germline J gene supplies the remainder. CVID samples and control samples contributed equivalent amounts of genomic DNA as sequencing input. For every sample, a 60 bp segment covering the rearranged TCRbeta CDR3 region was amplified and then sequenced. The immunoSEQ assay, a bias-corrected multiplex PCR combined with high-throughput sequencing, was used for TCRbeta amplification. As for the original processing: Each unique nucleotide sequence was treated as a clone and annotated with V, D and J genes, copy number and frequency. Sequences were labeled productive if in frame, and non-productive if out of frame or containing stop codons. As previously described, Shannon's entropy was used to calculate clonality. Mean CDR3 Kyte-Doolittle hydropathy was derived from the predicted amino acid sequences of productive clones. Using the R hclust function, scaled V gene usage was clustered hierarchically with Manhattan distance and complete linkage. To assess clone sharing by CDR3 amino acid sequence, 12 repertoires per group were resampled over 100 rounds. Repertoires were searched for 70 published EBV-specific and around 230 published CMV-specific TCRbeta sequences. A couple of CVID samples that yielded fewer than 10,000 sequences were excluded from the analysis, so fewer than 45 CVID repertoires were retained. TCRdb retrieved this table from immuneACCESS and kept in-frame rearrangements only. Not all clones are present; in checked studies, unresolved V genes account for under half, and no reason is known for the remainder. V and J calls plus clone size are reproduced from that table; the DNA served to infer D and trimming. In this sample, 40,000 to 50,000 clones appear, none counted once only. The ten most abundant clones make up about 6% of the sample.

Including the terminal cysteine and phenylalanine, the CDR3 comprises 16 residues. The CDR3 was read in part: 39 bases, with the frame set at base 1. Sequences SGHVS (CDR1) and FQNEAQ (CDR2) are obtained from the germline V gene. This sample is part of a study of T cell clonality in common variable immunodeficiency (dated by TCRdb to 2015 to 2017). The paper as a whole reports these results and caveats: According to the authors, finding the cause of the higher clonality in CVID would require sequencing the repertoires of T cell subpopulations. Patient heterogeneity within the CVID cohort put limits on correlating repertoire features with clinical complications. CVID subjects shared fewer TCRbeta clones with each other than healthy controls did (p < 0.0001). Although equal DNA input was used, an average of roughly 80,000 unique sequences per sample was obtained for controls, compared with about 29,000 for CVID samples. Reportedly, TCRbeta sequences from CVID had fewer deletions and N-nucleotide insertions, and highly modified clones with 13 or more V deletions were absent from CVID. Compared with healthy controls, CVID subjects showed increased TCRbeta clonality (t-test p = 0.018), a feature most characteristic of about a third of subjects.

Predominantly Caucasian heritage was noted among both the CVID patients and the healthy controls. Heparinized peripheral whole blood samples of about 5 to 8.5 ml were collected from each donor. TCRbeta CDR3 repertoires were sequenced from genomic DNA of adults with common variable immune deficiency (CVID) and healthy adult controls. A total of around 22 healthy adult volunteers (roughly twelve female and around 10 male; age range roughly 23 to 66 years, mean age about 34) were included in the control group. Diluted blood was density-centrifuged over Hypaque 1077 or Ficoll-Paque to isolate peripheral blood mononuclear cells. Unsorted mononuclear cells served as the source of genomic DNA, which was extracted either by Qiagen column purification or by a centrifugation-based method.

The chain employs TRBV7-8 and TRBJ1-1; the D gene is possibly TRBD1, with 6 bases matching. This clonotype was sampled from a person aged 18-69 years in good health. The sample was peripheral blood mononuclear cells. The CDR3 reads CASSLAGGGEGGGAFF. The part of the CDR3 DNA that was read is TGTGCCAGCAGCTTGGCAGGAGGGGGGGAGGGCGGTGGA.